This T cell receptor beta chain was observed in a study of blood T cell repertoires in COVID-19. Libraries were prepared by immunoSEQ multiplex PCR; TCRdb keeps only in-frame clonotypes and omits some of them. The top ten clones hold more than 3% of a sample with roughly 350,000 clones, around 87% of them seen once. This clone was seen a handful of times. Unmatched junction bases numbered 8, after V lost 5 bases and J lost 3 bases. There are 16 residues in the CDR3. Germline V lookup: CDR1 SEHNR, CDR2 FQNEAQ (reference sequence). The sample taken for sequencing was peripheral blood. The chain recombines TRBV7-9 with TRBJ2-2; 8 bases align to TRBD2. The source of this sequence is a woman between 45 and 60 years old with active or convalescent COVID-19. In DNA, the CDR3 is TGTGCCAGCAGCCCTATGCGGGGGGATTACACCGGGGAGCTGTTTTTT. It encodes CASSPMRGDYTGELFF.